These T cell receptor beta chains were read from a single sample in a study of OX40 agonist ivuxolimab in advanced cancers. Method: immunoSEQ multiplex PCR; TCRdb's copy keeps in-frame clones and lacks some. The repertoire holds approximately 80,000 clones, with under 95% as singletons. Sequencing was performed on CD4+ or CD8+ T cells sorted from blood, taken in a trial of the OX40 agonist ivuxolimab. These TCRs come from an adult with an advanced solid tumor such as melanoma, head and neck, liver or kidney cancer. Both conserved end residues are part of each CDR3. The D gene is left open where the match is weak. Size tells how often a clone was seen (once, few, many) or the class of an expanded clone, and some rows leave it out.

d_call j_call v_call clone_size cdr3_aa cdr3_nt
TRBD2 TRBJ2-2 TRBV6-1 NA CAGTTGGDTGELFF TGTGCCGGAACGACGGGGGGGGACACCGGGGAGCTGTTTTTT
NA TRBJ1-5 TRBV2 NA CASSEAGQMNQPQHF TGTGCCAGCAGTGAAGCGGGCCAGATGAATCAGCCCCAGCATTTT
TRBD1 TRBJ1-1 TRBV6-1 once CASRPGQGASSEAFF TGTGCCAGCAGACCCGGACAGGGAGCTTCCTCTGAAGCTTTCTTT
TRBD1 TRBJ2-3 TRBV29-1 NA CSDRGSTDTQYF TGCAGCGACAGGGGTTCCACAGATACGCAGTATTTT
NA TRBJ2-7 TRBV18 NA CASSPPQGSSYEQYF TGTGCCAGCTCACCACCCCAGGGGAGCTCCTACGAGCAGTACTTC
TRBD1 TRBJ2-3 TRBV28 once CAMGQINTDTQYF TGTGCCATGGGACAGATAAACACAGATACGCAGTATTTT
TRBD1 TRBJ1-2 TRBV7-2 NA CASSAQTGYGYTF TGTGCCAGCAGCGCCCAGACAGGGTATGGCTACACCTTC
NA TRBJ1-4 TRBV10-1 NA CATTLQVTNEKLFF TGCGCCACCACCCTTCAGGTAACTAATGAAAAACTGTTTTTT
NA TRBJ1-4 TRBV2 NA CASSYNLGGEKLFF TGTGCCAGCAGTTACAACCTCGGGGGTGAAAAACTGTTTTTT
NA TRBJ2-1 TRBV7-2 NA CASGGLSGGTYNEQFF TGTGCCAGCGGGGGGTTGTCAGGGGGTACTTACAATGAGCAGTTCTTC
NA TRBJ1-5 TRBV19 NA CASSIGDAYQPQHF TGTGCCAGTAGTATCGGCGACGCCTATCAGCCCCAGCATTTT
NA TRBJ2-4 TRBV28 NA CASSLQMAKNIQYF TGTGCCAGCAGTTTACAGATGGCCAAAAACATTCAGTACTTC